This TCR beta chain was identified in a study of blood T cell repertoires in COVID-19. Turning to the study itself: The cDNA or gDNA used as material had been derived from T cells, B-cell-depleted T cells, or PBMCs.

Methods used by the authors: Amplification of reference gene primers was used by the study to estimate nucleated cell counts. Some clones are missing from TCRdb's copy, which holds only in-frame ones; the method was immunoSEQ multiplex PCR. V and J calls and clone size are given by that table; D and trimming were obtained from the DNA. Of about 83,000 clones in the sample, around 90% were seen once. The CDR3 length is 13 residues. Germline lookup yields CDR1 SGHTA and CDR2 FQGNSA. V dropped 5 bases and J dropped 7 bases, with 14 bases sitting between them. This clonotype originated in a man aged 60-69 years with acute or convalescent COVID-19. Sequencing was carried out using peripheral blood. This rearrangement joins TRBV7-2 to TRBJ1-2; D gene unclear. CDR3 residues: CASSRKGEGGYTF. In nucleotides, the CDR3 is TGTGCCAGCAGCAGAAAAGGAGAGGGTGGCTACACCTTC.